This T cell receptor (beta chain) was retrieved from a study of human T cells and chemical hapten exposure. The CDR3 is 12 residues long. Trimming left V 1 base short and J 6 bases short, with 10 bases between. CDR1 is DFQATT, CDR2 SNEGSKA, per germline (reference sequence). TCRdb processed the RACE reads anew with MiXCR; each CDR3 protein has one entry. Of tens of thousands of distinct CDR3 sequences in the sample, 6.7% were seen once. Time point indicated: pre-sensitization, week 0. Treatment meaning: therapeutic diphenylcyclopropenone sensitization with weekly scalp DPC. Venepuncture was done earlier than the placement of each patch test. Participating donors were patients with alopecia, aged 18 to 70 years, considered appropriate candidates for DPC. This clonotype was recorded at least ten times.

The sample consisted of whole blood, taken in connection with sensitization to the hapten diphenylcyclopropenone (DPC). The chain joins TRBV20-1 to TRBJ2-7; D is possibly TRBD2 (5 bases). This sequence was found in a woman younger than 45 with alopecia areata. Some clones in this sample may be carry-over from other donors' samples. DNA for the CDR3: TGCAGTGCTAGAGTCGGCGGGCGCGAGCAGTACTTC. It specifies CSARVGGREQYF.